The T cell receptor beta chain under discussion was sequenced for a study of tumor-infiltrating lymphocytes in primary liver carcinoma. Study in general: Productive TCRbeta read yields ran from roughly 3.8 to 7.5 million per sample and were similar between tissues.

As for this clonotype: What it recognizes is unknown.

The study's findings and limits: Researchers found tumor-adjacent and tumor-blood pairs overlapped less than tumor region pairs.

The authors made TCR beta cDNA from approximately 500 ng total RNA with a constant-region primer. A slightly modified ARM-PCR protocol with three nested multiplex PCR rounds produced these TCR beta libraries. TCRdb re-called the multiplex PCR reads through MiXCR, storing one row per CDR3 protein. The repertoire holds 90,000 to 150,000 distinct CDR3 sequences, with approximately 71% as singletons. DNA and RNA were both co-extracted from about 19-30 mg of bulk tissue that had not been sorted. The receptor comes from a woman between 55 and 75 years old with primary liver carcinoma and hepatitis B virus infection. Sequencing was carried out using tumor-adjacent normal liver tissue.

CDR3 coding DNA: TGCGCCAGCAGCCCCTACACGGACTTGGGCACTGAAGCTTTCTTT. This encodes CASSPYTDLGTEAFF. The chain joins TRBV5-1 to TRBJ1-1, with D hard to call. This CDR3 contains 15 residues. The V end was cut by 4 bases, the J end by 4 bases, with 17 bases between. Per the germline V gene, CDR1 is SGHRS and CDR2 is YFSETQ.